The clone carrying this T cell receptor (beta chain) was seen a few times. The antigen is unknown. CDR1 and CDR2 from the germline V gene are SQVTM and ANQGSEA. This CDR3 spans 14 amino acids. V was shortened by 4 bases and J by 3 bases, with 15 bases between the two germline ends. Investigators reverse transcribed all isolated RNA, so they sequenced expressed TCRB transcripts. Repertoires were generated with immunoSEQ multiplex PCR, while TCRdb's copy carries only in-frame clones and drops some. In the table there are 400,000 to 600,000 clones, around 28% of which are singletons. The data were obtained in a study of beta chain features in type 1 diabetes. Sorting with CD45RO/CCR7/CD25/CD127/CD95/CD27 yielded naive, central memory, regulatory and stem-like memory CD4+ cells. Study observations and caveats: Diminished insertions and augmented deletions at VDJ junctions characterized type 1 diabetes patients. Since sequencing was performed on cDNA, cells with high TCR expression could be over-represented.

The chain has TRBV29-1 and TRBJ1-1, with TRBD1 as a possible D gene (5 bases). The sequencing sample was made of naive CD4+ T cells from blood. This clonotype was sampled from a man younger than 35 in good health. In DNA, the CDR3 is TGCAGCGTTGCTGGCCCTCAGGGCCACACTGAAGCTTTCTTT. The encoded protein is CSVAGPQGHTEAFF.